This passage covers 10 T cell receptor beta chains from one sample sequenced in a study of T cells in Graves' hyperthyroidism and ophthalmopathy. The CDR3 regions of TCR beta were amplified from RNA transcripts. The HTBI primer set drove a first-round RT-PCR of the TCR CDR3. TCRdb re-analysed the multiplex PCR reads in MiXCR, keeping a single row per CDR3 protein. This table has about 420,000 distinct CDR3 sequences, around 15% appearing once. What was sequenced was blood. Receptor source: a woman under 30 with Graves' hyperthyroidism.

This clonotype was seen a handful of times. V and J are TRBV28 and TRBJ2-3; D is possibly TRBD1 (6 bases). This CDR3 spans 15 amino acids. Looked up from germline, CDR1 is MDHEN and CDR2 is SYDVKM. The ends were cut back, 5 bases at V and 1 base at J, with 13 bases in the middle. For the CDR3, the DNA is TGTGCCAGCAGTCCCCACAGGGCCGGCACAGATACGCAGTATTTT. Its translation is CASSPHRAGTDTQYF. Full variable domain (remainder filled in from reference TRBV28 and TRBJ2-3): DVKVTQSSRYLVKRTGEKVFLECVQDMDHENMFWYRQDPGLGLRLIYFSYDVKMKEKGDIPEGYSVSREKKERFSLILESASTNQTSMYLCASSPHRAGTDTQYFGPGTRLTVL.

This clonotype has ten or more counts. V is TRBV7-6 and J is TRBJ2-5; 7 nucleotides align to TRBD2. J lost 5 bases, V lost 5 bases, and 2 bases had no gene match. Germline V gene lookup returns CDR1 SGHVS and CDR2 FNYEAQ. The CDR3 loop spans 12 amino acids. Written as DNA, the CDR3 is TGTGCCAGCAGCCCAGCGGGGGAGACCCAGTACTTC. Protein sequence: CASSPAGETQYF.

This clonotype has at least ten counts. This sequence joins TRBV5-1 and TRBJ2-2; 9 bases agree with TRBD2. The germline V gene encodes CDR1 SGHRS and CDR2 YFSETQ. V trimming: 2 bases; J trimming: 7 bases; junction bases outside the gene matches: 6. The CDR3 is 15 amino acids. This CDR3 is CASSFLAGDGGELFF. For the CDR3, the DNA is TGCGCCAGCAGCTTTTTAGCGGGAGATGGCGGGGAGCTGTTTTTT.

This clonotype was counted many times. The chain links TRBV28 to TRBJ1-6, with D hard to call. The V gene's germline CDR1 is MDHEN and CDR2 SYDVKM. This CDR3 has 13 residues. Trimming shortened V by 3 bases and J by 1 base, and 1 base separated the two germline ends. CDR3 residues: CASSFSYNSPLHF. In DNA, the CDR3 is TGTGCCAGCAGTTTTTCCTATAATTCACCCCTCCACTTT. Variable domain in full (rest from reference TRBV28 and TRBJ1-6): DVKVTQSSRYLVKRTGEKVFLECVQDMDHENMFWYRQDPGLGLRLIYFSYDVKMKEKGDIPEGYSVSREKKERFSLILESASTNQTSMYLCASSFSYNSPLHFGNGTRLTVT.

The chain employs TRBV28 and TRBJ1-4; D is ambiguous. CDR3 length: 14 residues. The ends were cut back, 2 bases at V and 8 bases at J, with 12 bases in the middle. The germline V gene has CDR1 MDHEN and CDR2 SYDVKM. CDR3 in amino acids: CASSLGSGREKLFF. The CDR3 DNA reads as TGTGCCAGCAGTTTAGGGAGTGGTCGGGAAAAACTGTTTTTT.

This clonotype was detected ten times or more. With a much larger clone just one base away, this may be a read error. The chain is built from TRBV12-3 or TRBV12-4 and TRBJ2-6, with D uncertain. The CDR3 spans 14 residues. V lost 3 bases and J lost 0, with 3 bases in between. The CDR3 loop is CASSFSSGANVLTF. The DNA for the CDR3 is TGTGCCAGCAGTTTTAGCTCTGGGGCCAACGTCCTGACTTTC.

This clonotype was observed many times. The J gene is TRBJ2-1, the V gene TRBV20-1; D remains ambiguous. V was shortened by 0 bases and J by 0 bases, with 21 bases between the two germline ends. CDR3 length: 19 amino acids. From germline, CDR1 is DFQATT and CDR2 SNEGSKA (reference sequence). The CDR3 spells CSARDRPHRKPGSYNEQFF. CDR3 nucleotides: TGCAGTGCTAGAGATCGGCCTCACCGTAAACCGGGCTCCTACAATGAGCAGTTCTTC.

This clonotype turned up a few times. This chain joins TRBV6-4 and TRBJ2-7; maybe TRBD2 (6 bases). The CDR3 is 14 residues long. V was shortened by 8 bases and J by 1 base, with 15 bases between the two germline ends. In germline, CDR1 is MRHNA, CDR2 SNTAGT. The CDR3 coding sequence is TGTGCCAGCGCAGCCGGCGGGAAGTCCTACGAGCAGTACTTC. This translates into CASAAGGKSYEQYF.

This clonotype was counted between two and nine times. The CDR3 region is CASSFRDRVYSPLHF. For the CDR3, the DNA is TGTGCCAGCAGTTTTCGAGACAGGGTATATTCACCCCTCCACTTT. This rearrangement joins TRBV28 to TRBJ1-6; 7 bases agree with TRBD1. This CDR3 has 15 residues. Germline V CDR1 and CDR2: MDHEN, SYDVKM. The V and J ends lost 3 bases and 8 bases, in that order; junction bases with no gene match: 7.

The genes are TRBV3-1 and TRBJ1-6; TRBD1 is a possible D gene (5 bases). The ends were cut back, 4 bases at V and 5 bases at J, with 9 bases in the middle. This CDR3 has 14 amino acids. Germline V CDR1 and CDR2: LGHDT, YNNKEL (reference sequence). For the CDR3, the DNA is TGTGCCAGCAGCCTGACAGATAATAATTCACCCCTCCACTTT. Its protein product is CASSLTDNNSPLHF.